The 31 T cell receptor beta chains below come from one sample, sequenced in a study of response to subunit inactivated influenza vaccine. TCRdb fed the RT-PCR reads into MiXCR, producing one record per CDR3 protein. This repertoire shows roughly 550,000 distinct CDR3 sequences, under 30% found once; its top ten account for approximately 3%. This sample was shared with a second study, whose subject was T cells expressing NK-cell markers. That work states: TCR beta cDNA was made by 5'RACE template switching with UMIs.

The specimen was CD4+ T cells sorted from PBMCs, collected less than 13 days after vaccination. All receptors come from a man between 45 and 60 years old who received an inactivated influenza vaccine.

The chain couples TRBV6-2 or TRBV6-3 to TRBJ2-7; 9 positions match TRBD2. CDR1 is MNHEY, CDR2 SVGEGT, per germline. The CDR3 runs to 14 residues. Unmatched junction bases numbered 6, after V lost 7 bases and J lost 2 bases. CDR3 DNA sequence: TGTGCCAGCACGCTAGCGGGACAAACCTACGAGCAGTACTTC. Translating it yields CASTLAGQTYEQYF.

Written as DNA, the CDR3 is TGCGCCAGCAGCTTGGGGGGAGACACTAACTATGGCTACACCTTC. It encodes CASSLGGDTNYGYTF. The genes are TRBV5-1 and TRBJ1-2; D not certain. Trimming took off 0 bases at V and 0 bases at J, with 9 bases between the two ends. The CDR3 contains 15 residues. Germline V lookup: CDR1 SGHRS, CDR2 YFSETQ.

V and J are TRBV20-1 and TRBJ2-1; D is perhaps TRBD2 (7 bases). The CDR3 extends over 17 amino acids. The germline V and J ends were trimmed by 6 bases and 0 bases, with 21 bases remaining between them. The germline CDR1 and CDR2 sequences are DFQATT and SNEGSKA (reference sequence). The CDR3, as DNA: TGCAGTGCGACCGTGCTAGCGGAGGGGGTCTCCTACAATGAGCAGTTCTTC. Protein product: CSATVLAEGVSYNEQFF.

The table lists this clonotype with a few counts. The genes are TRBV9 and TRBJ2-1; unclear D gene. V gave up 4 bases and J gave up 0 bases, with 14 bases separating them. This CDR3 contains 16 residues. Germline assignment: CDR1 SGDLS and CDR2 YYNGEE. CDR3: CASSTHLTSSYNEQFF. CDR3 DNA sequence: TGTGCCAGCAGCACCCACTTGACCAGCTCCTACAATGAGCAGTTCTTC.

The chain uses TRBV10-3 and TRBJ2-3; 8 nucleotides match TRBD2. Germline lookup yields CDR1 ENHRY and CDR2 SYGVKD. The CDR3 runs to 14 residues. With V trimmed by 6 bases and J by 1 base, 3 bases remained unmatched. DNA for the CDR3: TGTGCCATCAGGCCAGCGGGAGGCACAGATACGCAGTATTTT. It codes for CAIRPAGGTDTQYF.

The rearrangement links TRBV25-1 to TRBJ2-5; D may be TRBD1 (6 bases). The germline V gene encodes CDR1 MGHDK and CDR2 SYGVNS. The CDR3 runs 14 residues. V lost 3 bases, J lost 5 bases, and 13 bases lay in between. The CDR3 DNA is TGTGCCAGCAGTGACCTACAGGGATGGGAGACCCAGTACTTC. Translating it yields CASSDLQGWETQYF. Supplemented by reference TRBV25-1 and TRBJ2-5, the full variable domain reads EADIYQTPRYLVIGTGKKITLECSQTMGHDKMYWYQQDPGMELHLIHYSYGVNSTEKGDLSSESTVSRIRTEHFPLTLESARPSHTSQYLCASSDLQGWETQYFGPGTRLLVL.

This clonotype was detected a few times. The chain combines TRBV7-2 with TRBJ1-2; TRBD1 agrees at 9 bases. Germline CDR1 is SGHTA and CDR2 is FQGNSA. The CDR3 extends over 12 amino acids. The J segment lost 6 bases and the V segment lost 6 bases, leaving 2 bases of the junction unmatched. This CDR3 reads CASSRDRDGYTF. CDR3 nucleotide sequence: TGTGCCAGCAGTCGGGACAGGGATGGCTACACCTTC.

This clonotype was picked up a small number of times. J is TRBJ1-2 and V is TRBV6-1; TRBD1 might be the D (6 bases). The germline CDR1 and CDR2 sequences are MNHNS and SASEGT. The V end was cut by 10 bases, the J end by 6 bases, with 18 bases between. The CDR3 runs to 13 residues. The CDR3, as DNA: TGTGCCACCACCTCACAGGGAGGAAATGGCTACACCTTC. This sequence encodes CATTSQGGNGYTF.

The rearrangement uses TRBV29-1 and TRBJ1-6, with 10 positions matching TRBD1. The germline gives CDR1 SQVTM, CDR2 ANQGSEA. With 6 bases clipped from V and 10 bases from J, the junction kept 9 bases outside the gene matches. The CDR3 totals 14 residues. The CDR3 protein is CSVRDRGRESPLHF. The CDR3 nucleotides read TGCAGCGTGCGGGACAGGGGAAGGGAATCACCCCTCCACTTT.

The sample holds a few counts of this clonotype. CDR3 nucleotides: TGTGCCAGCAGCCCCAGGGGCACCGCCACAGATACGCAGTATTTT. Amino acids: CASSPRGTATDTQYF. The V and J genes are TRBV6-4 and TRBJ2-3; perhaps TRBD1 as D (6 bases). The CDR3 runs 15 residues. CDR1 and CDR2 (germline): MRHNA, SNTAGT. Trimming removed 6 bases at V and 2 bases at J, with 15 bases between.

This clonotype was recorded once. This chain connects TRBV3-1 to TRBJ2-4; maybe TRBD2 (5 bases). Trimming took off 1 base at V and 3 bases at J, with 19 bases between the two ends. CDR1 LGHDT and CDR2 YNNKEL come from the germline V gene (reference sequence). The CDR3 consists of 18 residues. CDR3: CASSQAYPLVSGKNIQYF. Here the CDR3 DNA reads TGTGCCAGCAGCCAAGCTTACCCACTAGTGTCCGGCAAAAACATTCAGTACTTC.

This clonotype was picked up a small number of times. For the CDR3, the DNA is TGCAGTGCTAGAGATGAAAGGATCGGGTACAAAGCGAACTCAAATGGCTACACCTTC. Its translation: CSARDERIGYKANSNGYTF. V and J are TRBV20-1 and TRBJ1-2; D gene uncertain. This CDR3 has 19 residues. Trimming shortened V by 0 bases and J by 6 bases, and 29 bases separated the two germline ends. Germline CDR1 DFQATT, CDR2 SNEGSKA (reference sequence).

The gene calls are TRBV9 and TRBJ1-1; D perhaps matches TRBD1 (5 bases). The CDR3 contains 16 residues. V gave up 2 bases and J gave up 0 bases, with 14 bases separating them. Germline V gives CDR1 SGDLS, CDR2 YYNGEE. The CDR3 protein is CASSVGTAWLNTEAFF. The CDR3 DNA sequence: TGTGCCAGCAGCGTCGGGACCGCATGGTTGAACACTGAAGCTTTCTTT.

The chain couples TRBV7-2 to TRBJ1-4; D not certain. Germline lookup yields CDR1 SGHTA and CDR2 FQGNSA. The V end was cut by 6 bases, the J end by 0 bases, with 8 bases between. This CDR3 region has 14 residues. The CDR3 coding sequence is TGTGCCAGCAGGGGCGCCGCAACTAATGAAAAACTGTTTTTT. Residues: CASRGAATNEKLFF.

V is TRBV3-2 and J is TRBJ1-2. TRBV3-2 represents a pseudogene. The CDR3 consists of 12 residues. The CDR3 DNA is TGTGCCAGCCCCCCAACGGTCTATGGCTACACCTTC. Translation: CASPPTVYGYTF.

The chain links TRBV20-1 to TRBJ1-2; TRBD1 aligns across 12 bases. Germline loops: CDR1 DFQATT, CDR2 SNEGSKA (reference sequence). The CDR3 length is 15 residues. V was clipped by 5 bases and J by 9 bases; unmatched bases: 13. CDR3 bases: TGCAGTGCTCCCAGCCCCGGGACAGGGGGCGGGCGCTACACCTTC. Translation gives CSAPSPGTGGGRYTF.

The chain recombines TRBV5-1 with TRBJ1-3; TRBD1 agrees at 7 bases. J was trimmed by 4 bases and V by 4 bases; bases with no gene match: 8. CDR3 length equals 15 residues. Germline V gives CDR1 SGHRS, CDR2 YFSETQ. CDR3 DNA sequence: TGCGCCAGCAGCCGCACCGGGACAGCCGGAAACACCATATATTTT. It specifies CASSRTGTAGNTIYF.

This clonotype was detected a few times. The chain recombines TRBV19 with TRBJ2-3; 14 bases agree with TRBD2. V shed 4 bases and J 6 bases; nucleotides not matched to a gene: 9. The CDR3 covers 17 residues. The V gene's germline CDR1 is LNHDA and CDR2 SQIVND (reference sequence). The CDR3, as DNA: TGTGCCAGTAGTACTCCCCGGGGACTAGCGGGAGAGGATACGCAGTATTTT. This sequence encodes CASSTPRGLAGEDTQYF. Filled out from reference TRBV19 and TRBJ2-3, the complete variable domain reads DGGITQSPKYLFRKEGQNVTLSCEQNLNHDAMYWYRQDPGQGLRLIYYSQIVNDFQKGDIAEGYSVSREKKESFPLTVTSAQKNPTAFYLCASSTPRGLAGEDTQYFGPGTRLTVL.

This clonotype has at least ten counts. The V gene is TRBV12-3 or TRBV12-4, the J gene TRBJ2-5; 7 nucleotides align to TRBD1. Trimming at V came to 5 bases and at J to 2 bases, leaving 5 bases not matched to a gene. The CDR3 has 14 amino acids. CDR3 loop: CASSPGTDQETQYF. CDR3 nucleotides: TGTGCCAGCAGTCCCGGGACAGATCAAGAGACCCAGTACTTC.

This clonotype has just a few counts. The CDR3 region has the DNA TGTGCCAGCAGCGCTACACTGAACACTGAAGCTTTCTTT. This gives the protein CASSATLNTEAFF. This chain links TRBV11-2 with TRBJ1-1; D gene uncertain. CDR3 length: 13 residues. V lost 5 bases and J lost 0, with 7 bases in between. The germline V gene encodes CDR1 SGHAT and CDR2 FQNNGV.

The chain couples TRBV28 to TRBJ1-5; 7 bases agree with TRBD1. Germline loops: CDR1 MDHEN, CDR2 SYDVKM. The CDR3 has 14 amino acids. The J segment lost 4 bases and the V segment lost 6 bases, leaving 6 bases of the junction unmatched. The CDR3 DNA is TGTGCCAGCAGGTCGGGACAGCCTAATCAGCCCCAGCATTTT. As protein: CASRSGQPNQPQHF.

This clonotype was counted once. The chain employs TRBV7-2 and TRBJ2-7; 11 bases align to TRBD2. The CDR3 runs to 17 residues. J was trimmed by 2 bases and V by 4 bases; bases with no gene match: 10. Germline V gene data show CDR1 as SGHTA and CDR2 as FQGNSA. CDR3 nucleotide sequence: TGTGCCAGCAGCTGGGGGCCTGCACTAGCGGGAGCCTACGAGCAGTACTTC. Protein: CASSWGPALAGAYEQYF. The whole variable domain, filled in from reference TRBV7-2 and TRBJ2-7, reads GAGVSQSPSNKVTEKGKDVELRCDPISGHTALYWYRQSLGQGLEFLIYFQGNSAPDKSGLPSDRFSAERTGGSVSTLTIQRTQQEDSAVYLCASSWGPALAGAYEQYFGPGTRLTVT.

J is TRBJ1-5 and V is TRBV15, with 7 positions matching TRBD1. The CDR3 has 17 amino acids. Per germline, CDR1 LNHNV and CDR2 YYDKDF (reference sequence). V lost 2 bases and J lost 4; bases outside the gene matches: 11. The CDR3 loop is CATSRFTTGRSNQPQHF. Here the CDR3 DNA reads TGTGCCACCAGCAGATTTACGACAGGGAGGTCAAATCAGCCCCAGCATTTT.

The sample holds many counts of this clonotype. The gene calls are TRBV29-1 and TRBJ2-3; no definite D call. Germline values: CDR1 SQVTM, CDR2 ANQGSEA. V gave up 1 base and J gave up 4 bases, with 9 bases separating them. This CDR3 has 13 amino acids. DNA of the CDR3: TGCAGCGTTGAAGTAAGGGTGGCAGATACGCAGTATTTT. Its translation is CSVEVRVADTQYF.

The chain uses TRBV2 and TRBJ2-1, with D maybe TRBD1 (5 bases). The V gene lost 3 bases and the J gene lost 8 bases, with 11 bases spanning the gap. Germline V lookup: CDR1 SNHLY, CDR2 FYNNEI. The CDR3 is made up of 13 amino acids. CDR3 amino acids: CASSEGHVHEQFF. DNA of the CDR3: TGTGCCAGCAGTGAGGGGCACGTCCATGAGCAGTTCTTC.

This clonotype was picked up a small number of times. The rearrangement uses TRBV28 and TRBJ2-2, with TRBD1 matching 7 bases. Germline loops: CDR1 MDHEN, CDR2 SYDVKM. V shed 5 bases, J shed 7 bases, and the junction held 10 bases outside the gene matches. The CDR3 extends over 15 amino acids. The CDR3 protein is CASSLRGGRNGELFF. The DNA of the CDR3 is TGTGCCAGCAGTCTCAGAGGGGGCAGGAACGGGGAGCTGTTTTTT.

The rearrangement joins TRBV28 to TRBJ2-7; D gene uncertain. CDR1 is MDHEN and CDR2 is SYDVKM in the germline V gene. With 2 bases removed from V and 3 bases from J, the gap between germline ends came to 8 bases. The CDR3 has 13 residues. This CDR3 reads CASSLGRYYEQYF. CDR3 coding DNA: TGTGCCAGCAGTTTAGGACGGTACTACGAGCAGTACTTC. Full variable domain (missing parts from reference TRBV28 and TRBJ2-7): DVKVTQSSRYLVKRTGEKVFLECVQDMDHENMFWYRQDPGLGLRLIYFSYDVKMKEKGDIPEGYSVSREKKERFSLILESASTNQTSMYLCASSLGRYYEQYFGPGTRLTVT.

The chain combines TRBV20-1 with TRBJ2-2; TRBD1 aligns across 7 bases. After removal of 3 bases from V and 0 bases from J, the junction contained 7 bases not matched to a gene. CDR3 size: 16 residues. CDR1 is DFQATT, CDR2 SNEGSKA, per germline (reference sequence). The CDR3 bases are TGCAGTGCTAGCTCACCGGGACAGTCGAACACCGGGGAGCTGTTTTTT. It yields the protein CSASSPGQSNTGELFF.

This clonotype was counted only a few times. The genes are TRBV2 and TRBJ2-2; TRBD1 aligns across 8 bases. The CDR3 contains 12 residues. V trimming: 7 bases; J trimming: 6 bases; junction bases outside the gene matches: 1. Germline lookup yields CDR1 SNHLY and CDR2 FYNNEI. CDR3 amino acids: CASMTGAGELFF. CDR3 nucleotides: TGTGCCAGCATGACAGGGGCCGGGGAGCTGTTTTTT.

The V call is TRBV20-1, the J call TRBJ1-2; the match to TRBD1 covers 9 bases. Germline CDR1 DFQATT, CDR2 SNEGSKA (reference sequence). The V and J ends lost 1 base and 4 bases, in that order; junction bases with no gene match: 7. The CDR3 is 15 amino acids. The CDR3 region has the DNA TGCAGTGCTAGAGGTAGACAGGGGGAATCCTATGGCTACACCTTC. It encodes CSARGRQGESYGYTF.

The rearrangement joins TRBV6-2 or TRBV6-3 to TRBJ2-7; the match to TRBD2 covers 7 bases. V gave up 7 bases and J gave up 2 bases; unmatched junction bases: 11. This CDR3 has 15 residues. The germline gives CDR1 MNHEY, CDR2 SVGEGT. The CDR3 DNA sequence: TGTGCCAGCACTTCAGTGGCTAGCGGCCCCTACGAGCAGTACTTC. Its protein product is CASTSVASGPYEQYF.